These T cell receptor beta chains were read from a single sample in a study of blood T cell repertoires in COVID-19. The repertoire was sequenced with immunoSEQ multiplex PCR; TCRdb's copy has only in-frame clones and lacks some. Here the sample spans 310,000 or so clones, roughly 86% being singletons. Sequencing was carried out using PBMCs or T cells enriched from blood (not recorded which). These receptors came from a woman younger than 35 who had recovered from COVID-19. Each CDR3 is given with its conserved first and last residue. D genes are given only for firm matches.

d_gene: .
j_gene: TRBJ2-3
v_gene: TRBV7-9
CDR3aa: CASRRGSSTDTQYF

d_gene: .
j_gene: TRBJ1-4
v_gene: TRBV16
CDR3aa: CASSQSTGNNEKLFF

d_gene: TRBD1
j_gene: TRBJ2-7
v_gene: TRBV7-3
CDR3aa: CASSLDRGEQYF

d_gene: TRBD1
j_gene: TRBJ1-1
v_gene: TRBV5-1
CDR3aa: CASSRRTGGLNTEAFF

d_gene: .
j_gene: TRBJ2-1
v_gene: TRBV7-2
CDR3aa: CASSLGRVSYNEQFF

d_gene: TRBD2
j_gene: TRBJ2-7
v_gene: TRBV5-8
CDR3aa: CASSFTSGGPYEQYF

d_gene: .
j_gene: TRBJ1-4
v_gene: TRBV27
CDR3aa: CASSFVLGAALFF

d_gene: .
j_gene: TRBJ1-5
v_gene: TRBV21-1
CDR3aa: CASSTKGRANQPQHF

d_gene: .
j_gene: TRBJ2-3
v_gene: TRBV3-1/TRBV3-2
CDR3aa: CASSQSQGSPTDTQYF

d_gene: .
j_gene: TRBJ1-2
v_gene: TRBV7-2
CDR3aa: CASSFLRNYGYTF

d_gene: .
j_gene: TRBJ1-5
v_gene: TRBV11-1
CDR3aa: CASSQGTANNQPQHF

d_gene: TRBD1
j_gene: TRBJ1-6
v_gene: TRBV5-1
CDR3aa: CASSLKMTGNDHSPLHF

d_gene: TRBD1
j_gene: TRBJ1-1
v_gene: TRBV11-1
CDR3aa: CASSKRRGQGAFF

d_gene: TRBD1
j_gene: TRBJ1-2
v_gene: TRBV6-5
CDR3aa: CASSPSDRGRPDF

d_gene: .
j_gene: TRBJ1-1
v_gene: TRBV9
CDR3aa: CASSGTGGYTEAFF

d_gene: TRBD1
j_gene: TRBJ1-2
v_gene: TRBV5-4
CDR3aa: CATAGTVNYGYTF

d_gene: TRBD2
j_gene: TRBJ2-1
v_gene: TRBV11-2
CDR3aa: CASSLEALAGGPGEQFF

d_gene: TRBD1
j_gene: TRBJ2-7
v_gene: TRBV18
CDR3aa: CASSPTGTGSYEQYF

d_gene: .
j_gene: TRBJ2-2
v_gene: TRBV5-1
CDR3aa: CASSMNRVYTGELFF

d_gene: TRBD1
j_gene: TRBJ1-2
v_gene: TRBV11-1
CDR3aa: CASSRDRGLYTF

d_gene: TRBD1
j_gene: TRBJ1-4
v_gene: TRBV5-1
CDR3aa: CASSLGTGDEKLFF

d_gene: .
j_gene: TRBJ1-6
v_gene: TRBV7-3
CDR3aa: CASSSYRDSPLHF

d_gene: TRBD1
j_gene: TRBJ2-7
v_gene: TRBV7-2
CDR3aa: CASSRRQGPYEQYF

d_gene: .
j_gene: TRBJ1-5
v_gene: TRBV19
CDR3aa: CASLPSTDHEQPQHF

d_gene: TRBD2
j_gene: TRBJ2-1
v_gene: TRBV9
CDR3aa: CASSVVHSAGVHEQFF

d_gene: .
j_gene: TRBJ2-7
v_gene: TRBV7-6
CDR3aa: CASSLGSWGLYEQYF

d_gene: .
j_gene: TRBJ2-2
v_gene: TRBV3-1/TRBV3-2
CDR3aa: CASNPRGETGELFF